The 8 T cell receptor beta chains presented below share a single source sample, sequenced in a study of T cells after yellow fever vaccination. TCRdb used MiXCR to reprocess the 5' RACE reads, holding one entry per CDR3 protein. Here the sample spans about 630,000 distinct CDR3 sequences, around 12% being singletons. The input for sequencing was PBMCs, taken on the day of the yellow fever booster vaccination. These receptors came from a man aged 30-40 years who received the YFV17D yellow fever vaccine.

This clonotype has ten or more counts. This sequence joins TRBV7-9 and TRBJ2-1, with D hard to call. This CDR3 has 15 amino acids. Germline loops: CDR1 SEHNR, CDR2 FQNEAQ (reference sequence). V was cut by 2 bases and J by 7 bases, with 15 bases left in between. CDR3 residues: CASSLLSGEVNEQFF. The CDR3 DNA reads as TGTGCCAGCAGCTTATTATCAGGAGAGGTAAATGAGCAGTTCTTC.

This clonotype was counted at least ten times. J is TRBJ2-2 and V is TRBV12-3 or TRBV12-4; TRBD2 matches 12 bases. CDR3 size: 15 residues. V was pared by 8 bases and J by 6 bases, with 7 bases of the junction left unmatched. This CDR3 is CASRLAGGRAGELFF. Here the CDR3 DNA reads TGTGCCAGCCGCCTAGCGGGAGGGAGGGCCGGGGAGCTGTTTTTT.

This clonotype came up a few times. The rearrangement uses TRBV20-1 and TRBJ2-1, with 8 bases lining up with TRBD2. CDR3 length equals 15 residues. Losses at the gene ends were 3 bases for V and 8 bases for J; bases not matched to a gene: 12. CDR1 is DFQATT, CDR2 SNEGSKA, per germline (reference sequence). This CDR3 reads CSARPTRGGFDEQFF. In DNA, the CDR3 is TGCAGTGCTAGGCCTACCCGGGGGGGTTTCGATGAGCAGTTCTTC.

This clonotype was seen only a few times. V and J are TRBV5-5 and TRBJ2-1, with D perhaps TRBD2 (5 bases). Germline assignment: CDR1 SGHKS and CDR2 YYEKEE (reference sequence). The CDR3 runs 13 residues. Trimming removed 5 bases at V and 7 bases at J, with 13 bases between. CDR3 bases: TGTGCCAGCAGGAGGACTTCTACGAATGAGCAGTTCTTC. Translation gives CASRRTSTNEQFF.

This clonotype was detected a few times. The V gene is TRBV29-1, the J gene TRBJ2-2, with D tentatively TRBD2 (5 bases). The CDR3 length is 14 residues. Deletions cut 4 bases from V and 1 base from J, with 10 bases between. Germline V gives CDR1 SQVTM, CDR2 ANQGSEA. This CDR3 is CSVGGHVNTGELFF. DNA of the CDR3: TGCAGCGTTGGAGGGCACGTGAACACCGGGGAGCTGTTTTTT.

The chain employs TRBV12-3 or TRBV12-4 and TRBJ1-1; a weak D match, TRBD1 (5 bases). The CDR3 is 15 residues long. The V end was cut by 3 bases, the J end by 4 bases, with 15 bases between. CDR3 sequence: CASSFFRAGVTEAFF. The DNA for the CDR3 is TGTGCCAGCAGTTTTTTCAGGGCTGGGGTCACTGAAGCTTTCTTT.

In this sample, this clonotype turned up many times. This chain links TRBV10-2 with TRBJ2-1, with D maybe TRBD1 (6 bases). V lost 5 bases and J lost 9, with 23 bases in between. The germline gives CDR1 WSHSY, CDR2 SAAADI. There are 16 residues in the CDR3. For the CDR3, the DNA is TGCGCCAGCAGTAAGGCCGGGACAAGGGTCGGAGGTGAGCAGTTCTTC. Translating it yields CASSKAGTRVGGEQFF.

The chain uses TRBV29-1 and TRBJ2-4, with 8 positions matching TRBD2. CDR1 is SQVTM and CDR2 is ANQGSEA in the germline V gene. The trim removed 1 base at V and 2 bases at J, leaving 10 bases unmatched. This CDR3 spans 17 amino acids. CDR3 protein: CSVEVGIGGRTKNIQYF. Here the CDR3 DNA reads TGCAGCGTTGAAGTTGGTATTGGCGGGAGGACCAAAAACATTCAGTACTTC.